The 9 T cell receptor beta chains below come from one sample, sequenced in a study of blood T cells in healthy people across ages. Through a sample-barcoded 5' primer and a J-beta primer mix, a second PCR was run for about 6 to 12 cycles. TCRdb ran MiXCR on the 5' RACE reads and lists one entry per CDR3 protein. The repertoire has about 1.4 million distinct CDR3 sequences, roughly 60% of them found once; the top ten carry over 6.5%. Sequencing input: blood. Every receptor here comes from a man aged 18-30 years in good health.

The table lists this clonotype with a few counts. The chain uses TRBV6-1 and TRBJ2-6, with 13 bases lining up with TRBD2. The CDR3 runs 17 residues. V was clipped by 6 bases and J by 0 bases; unmatched bases: 2. Germline CDR1 reads MNHNS; CDR2 reads SASEGT. CDR3 sequence reads: CASRGLAGISGANVLTF. The CDR3 region has the DNA TGTGCCAGCAGGGGACTAGCGGGGATCTCTGGGGCCAACGTCCTGACTTTC.

The chain employs TRBV4-1 and TRBJ2-7; TRBD1 matches at 9 bases. CDR1 is MGHRA, CDR2 YSYEKL, per germline. The trim removed 4 bases at V and 1 base at J, leaving 14 bases unmatched. The CDR3 length is 18 residues. CDR3 bases: TGCGCCAGCAGCCCACAAAGGGGACAGGGAGGGTCGTCCTACGAGCAGTACTTC. Translating it yields CASSPQRGQGGSSYEQYF.

The V gene is TRBV6-1, the J gene TRBJ2-7; D ambiguous. This CDR3 is 13 amino acids long. V dropped 5 bases and J dropped 3 bases, with 11 bases sitting between them. Germline V lookup: CDR1 MNHNS, CDR2 SASEGT. CDR3 coding DNA: TGTGCCAGCAGTAAAACATGGGGCTACGAGCAGTACTTC. It specifies CASSKTWGYEQYF.

This clonotype showed up just a few times. The chain is built from TRBV29-1 and TRBJ2-1; 15 nucleotides agree with TRBD2. The trim removed 8 bases at V and 9 bases at J, leaving 5 bases unmatched. Germline V gene data show CDR1 as SQVTM and CDR2 as ANQGSEA. The CDR3 is 13 residues long. CDR3 sequence reads: CSLGLAGGGEQFF. CDR3 DNA: TGCAGCTTGGGACTAGCGGGGGGAGGTGAGCAGTTCTTC.

The rearrangement links TRBV29-1 to TRBJ1-1; a possible D gene is TRBD1 (6 bases). The V end lost 6 bases, the J end lost 6 bases, and 14 bases lay between the germline ends. Germline CDR1 reads SQVTM; CDR2 reads ANQGSEA. The CDR3 is 12 residues long. The CDR3 nucleotides are TGCAGCGTCGCGGGGGACAACGCTGAAGCTTTCTTT. It encodes CSVAGDNAEAFF.

This clonotype has just a few counts. The CDR3 nucleotides read TGCAGTGCTAGAGTCACTCGCAATGAGCAGTTCTTC. It is translated as CSARVTRNEQFF. V usage is TRBV20-1 and J usage is TRBJ2-1; unclear D gene. The CDR3 spans 12 residues. CDR1 DFQATT and CDR2 SNEGSKA come from the germline V gene (reference sequence). V was shortened by 1 base and J by 6 bases, with 7 bases between the two germline ends.

The chain uses TRBV2 and TRBJ2-1; 10 nucleotides line up with TRBD2. Germline values: CDR1 SNHLY, CDR2 FYNNEI. The CDR3 length is 17 residues. V lost 7 bases to trimming and J lost 0 bases; unmatched junction nucleotides: 9. The CDR3 nucleotides read TGTGCCAGCATAGCGGGGGGCCCCGATAGCTCCTACAATGAGCAGTTCTTC. Translating gives CASIAGGPDSSYNEQFF.

The chain employs TRBV3-1 and TRBJ2-7; D is perhaps TRBD1 (5 bases). The CDR3 is made up of 12 amino acids. V was trimmed by 8 bases and J by 4 bases, leaving 12 bases between them. The V gene's germline CDR1 is LGHDT and CDR2 YNNKEL (reference sequence). The CDR3 DNA is TGTGCCAGCCAGGGTTGGCGGTACGAGCAGTACTTC. This gives the protein CASQGWRYEQYF.

The genes are TRBV29-1 and TRBJ2-1, with 11 bases matching TRBD2. Looked up from germline, CDR1 is SQVTM and CDR2 is ANQGSEA. V gave up 7 bases and J gave up 4 bases; unmatched junction bases: 3. The CDR3 loop spans 13 amino acids. CDR3 in amino acids: CSGSGRAYNEQFF. The DNA of the CDR3 is TGCAGCGGTAGCGGGAGGGCGTACAATGAGCAGTTCTTC.